Below, 21 T cell receptor beta chains from the same sample are listed, as sequenced in a study of OX40 agonist ivuxolimab in advanced cancers. The protocol was immunoSEQ multiplex PCR, while the TCRdb copy is restricted to in-frame clones and leaves out a portion. Of approximately 98,000 clones listed, approximately 90% are singletons. Sequencing used CD4+ or CD8+ T cells sorted from blood, obtained in a trial of the OX40 agonist ivuxolimab. The receptors here all came from an adult with an advanced solid tumor such as melanoma, head and neck, liver or kidney cancer.

This rearrangement joins TRBV12-1 to TRBJ1-1; TRBD1 was called by the table and not checked on the DNA. TRBV12-1 is a recognized pseudogene. This CDR3 spans 18 amino acids. DNA for the CDR3: TGTGCCAGCAGTTCTCTCGACAGGGGGGCTTCGGGCGGCACTGAAGCTTTCTTT. Its protein is CASSSLDRGASGGTEAFF.

The chain carries TRBV19 and TRBJ2-7; D possibly uses TRBD1 or TRBD2 (6 bases each). The CDR3 totals 14 residues. Germline V gives CDR1 LNHDA, CDR2 SQIVND (reference sequence). V was trimmed by 3 bases and J by 3 bases, leaving 12 bases between them. The CDR3 DNA follows: TGTGCCAGTAGTATCACAGGGAGGATCTACGAGCAGTACTTC. Residues: CASSITGRIYEQYF.

The CDR3 sequence is CASSSFRLAGSSSYNEQFF. CDR3 nucleotide sequence: TGTGCCAGCAGCTCGTTCCGGCTAGCGGGATCGAGCTCCTACAATGAGCAGTTCTTC. The rearrangement links TRBV11-2 to TRBJ2-1, with 9 bases identical to TRBD2. CDR1 SGHAT and CDR2 FQNNGV come from the germline V gene. This CDR3 spans 19 amino acids. Trimming at V came to 4 bases and at J to 0 bases, leaving 13 bases not matched to a gene.

The chain recombines TRBV5-1 with TRBJ2-5; 7 nucleotides match TRBD1. Per germline, CDR1 SGHRS and CDR2 YFSETQ. V was pared by 4 bases and J by 3 bases, with 6 bases of the junction left unmatched. The CDR3 consists of 14 residues. The CDR3 protein is CASSPDGTEETQYF. The DNA of the CDR3 is TGCGCCAGCAGCCCCGACGGGACAGAAGAGACCCAGTACTTC.

This chain uses TRBV18 with TRBJ1-5; D remains ambiguous. The CDR3 is made up of 13 amino acids. The germline V and J ends were trimmed by 2 bases and 6 bases, with 8 bases remaining between them. The germline V gene encodes CDR1 KGHSH and CDR2 LQKENI. CDR3 DNA sequence: TGTGCCAGCTCACCAACGGAGGGTCAGCCCCAGCATTTT. Translated: CASSPTEGQPQHF.

The rearrangement uses TRBV30 and TRBJ2-1, with D hard to call. Germline V lookup: CDR1 GTSNPN, CDR2 SVGIG (reference sequence). The CDR3 runs to 14 residues. The V end was cut by 4 bases, the J end by 4 bases, with 14 bases between. The CDR3 DNA is TGTGCCTGGAAAGTGGGCCCGGGTTACAATGAGCAGTTCTTC. Encoded protein: CAWKVGPGYNEQFF.

This clone was seen once. This chain joins TRBV19 and TRBJ2-2; 16 bases map to TRBD2. This CDR3 comprises 18 residues. The V gene's germline CDR1 is LNHDA and CDR2 SQIVND (reference sequence). Trimming at V came to 5 bases and at J to 3 bases, leaving 6 bases not matched to a gene. The CDR3 is CASSAGLAGGSYTGELFF. CDR3 coding DNA: TGTGCCAGTAGTGCGGGACTAGCGGGAGGGTCGTACACCGGGGAGCTGTTTTTT.

The chain employs TRBV5-4 and TRBJ2-1; 10 bases match TRBD2. V was pared by 0 bases and J by 6 bases, with 6 bases of the junction left unmatched. There are 16 residues in the CDR3. Germline assignment: CDR1 SGHNT and CDR2 YYREEE (reference sequence). The CDR3 here is CASSLARLAGVNEQFF. The DNA of the CDR3 is TGTGCCAGCAGCTTGGCTCGGCTAGCGGGGGTCAATGAGCAGTTCTTC.

This clone was recorded once. A read error may produce the germline difference seen at one junction end. The gene calls are TRBV18 and TRBJ1-6, with D unresolved. This CDR3 region has 17 residues. The V gene's germline CDR1 is KGHSH and CDR2 LQKENI. CDR3 nucleotides: TGTGCCAGCTCACCACTGGACGGCTTTGCCTACAATTCACCCCTCCACTTT. Its translation is CASSPLDGFAYNSPLHF.

V and J are TRBV6-1 and TRBJ1-3; 7 nucleotides agree with TRBD1. The germline gives CDR1 MNHNS, CDR2 SASEGT. The CDR3 length is 15 residues. The ends lost 4 bases at V and 2 bases at J; junction bases unmatched: 5. CDR3 bases: TGTGCCAGCAGTGGTGGGACAGTGGCTGGAAACACCATATATTTT. Translation gives CASSGGTVAGNTIYF.

This CDR3 reads CASSLGLSGDYEQYF. The DNA of the CDR3 is TGTGCCAGCAGCTTGGGATTATCGGGAGACTACGAGCAGTACTTC. The rearrangement uses TRBV5-4 and TRBJ2-7, with TRBD2 as a possible D gene (6 bases). The CDR3 sequence is 15 residues long. The germline gives CDR1 SGHNT, CDR2 YYREEE (reference sequence). Deletions cut 0 bases from V and 3 bases from J, with 13 bases between.

The gene calls are TRBV7-3 and TRBJ2-3; tentative D call: TRBD2 (5 bases). Germline V gene data show CDR1 as SGHTA and CDR2 as FQGTGA. CDR3 length equals 15 residues. The germline V and J ends were trimmed by 0 bases and 2 bases, with 9 bases remaining between them. The CDR3 sequence: CASSLTLGDTDTQYF. DNA of the CDR3: TGTGCCAGCAGCTTAACGTTGGGAGACACAGATACGCAGTATTTT.

This clone was observed a single time. The chain joins TRBV19 to TRBJ1-5, with D possibly TRBD1 on 6 matching bases. Trimming pared 1 base from V and 9 bases from J, leaving 19 bases between. The CDR3 totals 16 residues. Germline V lookup: CDR1 LNHDA, CDR2 SQIVND (reference sequence). The CDR3 here is CASSIGGGTDQGPQHF. The CDR3 bases are TGTGCCAGTAGTATAGGAGGGGGGACTGATCAGGGGCCCCAGCATTTT.

J is TRBJ1-5 and V is TRBV6-5; 9 bases fit TRBD1. The junction had 3 bases not matched to a gene; V was cut back by 6 bases and J by 3 bases. The CDR3 covers 14 residues. Looked up from germline, CDR1 is MNHEY and CDR2 is SVGAGI. The CDR3 loop is CASRGQGLNQPQHF. CDR3 nucleotide sequence: TGTGCCAGCAGGGGACAGGGCCTCAATCAGCCCCAGCATTTT.

J is TRBJ2-5 and V is TRBV30, with D uncertain. The CDR3 loop spans 13 amino acids. Trimming removed 1 base at V and 1 base at J, with 7 bases between. The germline V gene has CDR1 GTSNPN and CDR2 SVGIG (reference sequence). The CDR3 spells CAWSGSLQETQYF. The CDR3 coding sequence is TGTGCCTGGAGTGGAAGCCTCCAAGAGACCCAGTACTTC.

The rearrangement links TRBV7-8 to TRBJ1-1; the match to TRBD1 covers 10 bases. Germline CDR1 reads SGHVS; CDR2 reads FQNEAQ. The junction had 6 bases not matched to a gene; V was cut back by 2 bases and J by 6 bases. There are 15 residues in the CDR3. CDR3 DNA sequence: TGTGCCAGCAGCTTACTGACAGGGGGCGTCTCTGAAGCTTTCTTT. Translating gives CASSLLTGGVSEAFF. Combining the CDR3 with reference TRBV7-8 and TRBJ1-1 gives the whole variable domain GAGVSQSPRYKVAKRGQDVALRCDPISGHVSLFWYQQALGQGPEFLTYFQNEAQLDKSGLPSDRFFAERPEGSVSTLKIQRTQQEDSAVYLCASSLLTGGVSEAFFGQGTRLTVV.

V gene TRBV5-5 combines with J gene TRBJ2-7; 7 bases align to TRBD1. J was trimmed by 4 bases and V by 0 bases; bases with no gene match: 7. This CDR3 has 15 amino acids. CDR1 SGHKS and CDR2 YYEKEE come from the germline V gene (reference sequence). CDR3 sequence (DNA): TGTGCCAGCAGCTTGGGGGGGACAGCCCTATACGAGCAGTACTTC. This translates into CASSLGGTALYEQYF.

The chain employs TRBV12-5 and TRBJ2-2; D is possibly TRBD1 (5 bases). The CDR3 spans 14 residues. Looked up from germline, CDR1 is LGHNT and CDR2 is FRNRAP. Trimming took off 6 bases at V and 6 bases at J, with 14 bases between the two ends. CDR3 in DNA: TGTGCTAGTGGACCTTCCAGGGTCCCCGGGGAGCTGTTTTTT. Protein product: CASGPSRVPGELFF.

The CDR3 sequence is CASSQAGGLYEQYF. The CDR3 region has the DNA TGCGCCAGCAGCCAGGCAGGAGGGCTCTACGAGCAGTACTTC. This chain joins TRBV5-1 and TRBJ2-7; possibly TRBD2 for D (6 bases). With 4 bases removed from V and 3 bases from J, the gap between germline ends came to 14 bases. The CDR3 has 14 residues. Germline assignment: CDR1 SGHRS and CDR2 YFSETQ.

CDR3 sequence: CASSVDRGNEKLFF. DNA of the CDR3: TGCGCCAGCAGCGTCGACAGGGGGAATGAAAAACTGTTTTTT. V is TRBV5-1 and J is TRBJ1-4; 9 bases line up with TRBD1. Germline V CDR1 and CDR2: SGHRS, YFSETQ. The CDR3 extends over 14 amino acids. With 4 bases clipped from V and 5 bases from J, the junction kept 3 bases outside the gene matches.

This chain uses TRBV10-2 with TRBJ2-1, with D hard to call. The CDR3 runs to 13 residues. Deletions cut 6 bases from V and 2 bases from J, with 8 bases between. The germline gives CDR1 WSHSY, CDR2 SAAADI. CDR3 sequence (DNA): TGCGCCAGCAGAGAAAATACCTACAATGAGCAGTTCTTC. Residues: CASRENTYNEQFF.